These T cell receptor beta chains were read from a single sample in a study of blood T cell repertoires in COVID-19. Clones were read by immunoSEQ multiplex PCR, and TCRdb kept only the in-frame ones, dropping some. The sample carries about 200,000 clones, around nine tenths recorded once. The specimen was peripheral blood. These TCRs come from a woman between 40 and 55 years old with acute or convalescent COVID-19. Both conserved end residues are trimmed from each CDR3. Size is omitted from some rows. Given values are once, few, many or a class for expanded clones.

v_gene: TRBV5-8
abundance: once
j_gene: TRBJ1-6
len: 13
CDR3aa: ASSIGTGGSSPLH

v_gene: TRBV5-1
abundance: -
j_gene: TRBJ1-1
len: 13
CDR3aa: ASSLGSQGTTEAF

v_gene: TRBV2
abundance: -
j_gene: TRBJ2-5
len: 11
CDR3aa: ASSWGGWETQY

v_gene: TRBV24-1
abundance: -
j_gene: TRBJ2-1
len: 9
CDR3aa: ASSGINEQF

v_gene: TRBV30
abundance: -
j_gene: TRBJ1-3
len: 10
CDR3aa: ASRGSGNTIY

v_gene: TRBV5-1
abundance: -
j_gene: TRBJ2-5
len: 12
CDR3aa: ASSLGQGQETQY

v_gene: TRBV3-1/TRBV3-2
abundance: few
j_gene: TRBJ1-2
len: 13
CDR3aa: ASSPNPTGDYGYT

v_gene: TRBV19
abundance: few
j_gene: TRBJ1-1
len: 12
CDR3aa: ASSIRQMNTEAF

v_gene: TRBV18
abundance: -
j_gene: TRBJ1-5
len: 14
CDR3aa: ASSPRQTYSNQPQH

v_gene: TRBV27
abundance: -
j_gene: TRBJ2-3
len: 13
CDR3aa: ASSHGTSGTDTQY

v_gene: TRBV11-2
abundance: -
j_gene: TRBJ1-2
len: 13
CDR3aa: ASSVGGGRNYGYT

v_gene: TRBV15
abundance: -
j_gene: TRBJ2-6
len: 14
CDR3aa: ATSPQGASGANVLT

v_gene: TRBV6-4
abundance: once
j_gene: TRBJ1-6
len: 9
CDR3aa: ASIGGSPLH

v_gene: TRBV6-5
abundance: -
j_gene: TRBJ1-4
len: 12
CDR3aa: ASSRDRADEKLF

v_gene: TRBV9
abundance: few
j_gene: TRBJ2-1
len: 13
CDR3aa: ASSVEAGGRNEQF

v_gene: TRBV5-5
abundance: -
j_gene: TRBJ1-4
len: 13
CDR3aa: ASSPAGTGSEKLF

v_gene: TRBV2
abundance: -
j_gene: TRBJ2-5
len: 13
CDR3aa: ASSDYLAYQETQY